One and the same sample provided the 21 T cell receptor beta chains below, sequenced in a study of CXCR3-negative and CXCR3-positive naive CD8 T cells. The study made its TRB cDNA libraries by 5' RACE, adding UMI labels. TCRdb derives one entry per CDR3 protein from the 5' RACE reads, leaving out DNA. This sample's table reports just over 60,000 distinct CDR3 sequences. Source material: naive CXCR3- CD8+ T cells from blood. The subset here: CD45RO-CCR7+CD27+CD95- naive CD8+ T cells lacking CXCR3 (TNR3-). The receptors derive from a human donor in good health. Some clones in this sample may be carry-over from other donors' samples.

This chain uses TRBV7-6 with TRBJ2-7. Per germline, CDR1 SGHVS and CDR2 FNYEAQ. This CDR3 is 11 amino acids long. CDR3 region: CASTNSVEQYF.

Here the CDR3 reads CASSLVSDSIYGYTF. This chain uses TRBV7-8 with TRBJ1-2; TCRdb indicates TRBD1, and absent DNA this call remains unverified. The germline V gene encodes CDR1 SGHVS and CDR2 FQNEAQ. The CDR3 consists of 15 residues. Complete variable domain (other parts from reference TRBV7-8 and TRBJ1-2): GAGVSQSPRYKVAKRGQDVALRCDPISGHVSLFWYQQALGQGPEFLTYFQNEAQLDKSGLPSDRFFAERPEGSVSTLKIQRTQQEDSAVYLCASSLVSDSIYGYTFGSGTRLTVV.

The V call is TRBV6-2 or TRBV6-3, the J call TRBJ2-5; the TCRdb call, TRBD2, lacks DNA for checking. This CDR3 is 14 amino acids long. From germline, CDR1 is MNHEY and CDR2 SVGEGT. CDR3 in amino acids: CASRDITGGETQYF.

The rearrangement links TRBV14 to TRBJ1-5; TCRdb reports TRBD1, a call that lacks DNA to check it against. The CDR3 length is 18 residues. CDR1 is SGHDN and CDR2 is FVKESK in the germline V gene. The CDR3 protein is CASSQGRDRPPIDQPQHF.

The rearrangement joins TRBV14 to TRBJ2-5; lacking DNA, the TRBD2 call made by TCRdb goes unchecked. The CDR3 is 12 residues long. The germline gives CDR1 SGHDN, CDR2 FVKESK. This CDR3 is CASPLGKATQYF.

The gene calls are TRBV20-1 and TRBJ2-7; TCRdb outputs TRBD2, but without DNA this stays unchecked. Germline V gene data show CDR1 as DFQATT and CDR2 as SNEGSKA (reference sequence). The CDR3 has 15 amino acids. The CDR3: CSATGLMIGPYEQYF.

The chain uses TRBV7-9 and TRBJ1-1; as DNA is missing, the TRBD1 call by TCRdb cannot be tested. The CDR3 is 15 residues long. The V gene's germline CDR1 is SEHNR and CDR2 FQNEAQ (reference sequence). The CDR3 protein is CASSHLGGVNTEAFF.

The rearrangement uses TRBV15 and TRBJ2-5; TCRdb's D call, TRBD2, is unchecked because there is no DNA. From germline, CDR1 is LNHNV and CDR2 YYDKDF (reference sequence). This CDR3 has 14 residues. This chain's CDR3 is CATSRDGGEGTQYF.

This chain uses TRBV29-1 with TRBJ1-1. Germline CDR1 and CDR2: SQVTM and ANQGSEA. This CDR3 spans 12 amino acids. The CDR3 reads CSVAAQNTEAFF.

This chain joins TRBV12-3 or TRBV12-4 and TRBJ1-4; with no DNA, the TCRdb D assignment of TRBD1 cannot be verified. The CDR3 has 14 amino acids. The CDR3 loop reads CASSDGQGNEKLFF.

This chain connects TRBV6-2 or TRBV6-3 to TRBJ1-2. There are 16 residues in the CDR3. Per the germline V gene, CDR1 is MNHEY and CDR2 is SVGEGT. CDR3: CASSYLEEGWDYGYTF.

This chain links TRBV9 with TRBJ2-7; TCRdb proposes TRBD2, but this gene call is untestable without DNA. Germline CDR1 SGDLS, CDR2 YYNGEE. The CDR3 is made up of 15 amino acids. This CDR3 is CASSVDSGGSYEQYF.

V usage is TRBV6-5 and J usage is TRBJ2-6; checking the TCRdb D call of TRBD2 is not possible without DNA. CDR1 is MNHEY, CDR2 SVGAGI, per germline. CDR3 length: 17 amino acids. The CDR3: CASSYSRGGSGANVLTF.

This sequence joins TRBV20-1 and TRBJ2-1; the D call of TRBD2 rests on TCRdb alone, since no DNA is present to check it. The CDR3 is 14 residues long. In germline, CDR1 is DFQATT, CDR2 SNEGSKA (reference sequence). The CDR3 loop reads CSARGLAAYNEQFF.

This chain joins TRBV14 and TRBJ2-7. Looked up from germline, CDR1 is SGHDN and CDR2 is FVKESK. This CDR3 spans 14 amino acids. CDR3 protein: CASSQDYSSYEQYF.

The gene calls are TRBV7-9 and TRBJ2-5; lacking DNA, the TRBD2 call made by TCRdb goes unchecked. Germline-derived CDR1 and CDR2 are SEHNR and FQNEAQ (reference sequence). CDR3 size: 19 residues. CDR3 amino acids: CASNPPPGLAGALQETQYF.

The chain couples TRBV7-2 to TRBJ2-5; TCRdb designates TRBD1, a call that cannot be tested without DNA. CDR3 size: 14 residues. CDR1 SGHTA and CDR2 FQGNSA come from the germline V gene. This CDR3 is CASSLAGTQETQYF.

The chain employs TRBV29-1 and TRBJ2-4; the TCRdb D gene call, TRBD1, has no DNA to confirm it. In germline, CDR1 is SQVTM, CDR2 ANQGSEA. CDR3 length: 14 amino acids. The CDR3 protein is CSAPIGGAGNIQYF.

CDR3 in amino acids: CASSSPGTGYNEQFF. The chain links TRBV7-9 to TRBJ2-1; TCRdb proposes TRBD1, but this gene call is untestable without DNA. The length of the CDR3 is 15 residues. Germline lookup yields CDR1 SEHNR and CDR2 FQNEAQ (reference sequence).

The chain joins TRBV6-2 or TRBV6-3 to TRBJ1-5. CDR3 size: 14 residues. Germline CDR1 MNHEY, CDR2 SVGEGT. The CDR3 spells CASSHQEGPQPQHF.

This rearrangement joins TRBV9 to TRBJ2-3; lacking DNA, the TRBD1 call made by TCRdb goes unchecked. The CDR3 totals 17 residues. Germline CDR1 is SGDLS and CDR2 is YYNGEE. CDR3 in amino acids: CASTLGGGEDGTDTQYF. Combining the CDR3 with reference TRBV9 and TRBJ2-3 gives the whole variable domain DSGVTQTPKHLITATGQRVTLRCSPRSGDLSVYWYQQSLDQGLQFLIQYYNGEERAKGNILERFSAQQFPDLHSELNLSSLELGDSALYFCASTLGGGEDGTDTQYFGPGTRLTVL.